Shown below are 16 T cell receptor beta chains from a single sample sequenced in a study of T cell responses to AZD1222 COVID-19 vaccine. TCRdb keeps only in-frame clones here, not all; method: immunoSEQ multiplex PCR. The sample yields about 88,000 clones, roughly 94% seen once. Source: peripheral blood, taken on day 0 of AZD1222 vaccination. All receptors come from an adult in good health.

The chain links TRBV7-9 to TRBJ2-5; the D gene is possibly TRBD1 (6 bases). Germline CDR1 SEHNR, CDR2 FQNEAQ (reference sequence). This CDR3 contains 15 residues. Trimming took off 1 base at V and 4 bases at J, with 13 bases between the two ends. The CDR3 protein is CASSLVPQGTETQYF. CDR3 bases: TGTGCCAGCAGCTTAGTCCCCCAGGGGACAGAGACCCAGTACTTC.

The chain has TRBV30 and TRBJ2-7; D is perhaps TRBD1 (5 bases). The CDR3 has 16 residues. The V and J ends lost 0 bases and 9 bases respectively, with 24 bases between them. Germline V gene lookup returns CDR1 GTSNPN and CDR2 SVGIG (reference sequence). The CDR3 region has the DNA TGTGCCTGGAGTGTACGGTTGGGGCCAGGGCCTTGGGGGCAGTACTTC. Protein product: CAWSVRLGPGPWGQYF. The variable domain in full, completed from reference TRBV30 and TRBJ2-7, reads SQTIHQWPATLVQPVGSPLSLECTVEGTSNPNLYWYRQAAGRGLQLLFYSVGIGQISSEVPQNLSASRPQDRQFILSSKKLLLSDSGFYLCAWSVRLGPGPWGQYFGPGTRLTVT.

CDR3 residues: CASSLWGSGSVGYEQYF. CDR3 DNA sequence: TGTGCCAGCAGTTTATGGGGTAGCGGGAGCGTCGGATACGAGCAGTACTTC. The chain employs TRBV27 and TRBJ2-7; the match to TRBD2 covers 9 bases. V dropped 1 base and J dropped 4; count of bases not matched to a gene: 11. From germline, CDR1 is MNHEY and CDR2 SMNVEV (reference sequence). CDR3 size: 17 residues.

The chain joins TRBV25-1 to TRBJ1-2, with TRBD1 as a possible D gene (5 bases). The CDR3 is 16 residues long. The germline V and J ends were trimmed by 3 bases and 4 bases, with 18 bases remaining between them. The germline V gene has CDR1 MGHDK and CDR2 SYGVNS. The CDR3 spells CASSDPQLGAAYGYTF. The CDR3 nucleotides read TGTGCCAGCAGTGATCCTCAGCTAGGGGCGGCCTATGGCTACACCTTC.

The rearrangement joins TRBV4-3 to TRBJ1-1; weak D call: TRBD1 (5 bases). Deletions cut 4 bases from V and 12 bases from J, with 18 bases between. This CDR3 region has 13 residues. Germline V gene data show CDR1 as LGHNA and CDR2 as YSLEER. In DNA form, the CDR3 reads TGCGCCAGCAGCCCTACAGGAGGCCTCGGTTCTTTCTTT. Residues: CASSPTGGLGSFF.

The chain is built from TRBV7-8 and TRBJ1-4; 7 bases match TRBD1. J gave up 5 bases and V 0 bases, and 6 bases lay outside the gene matches. Germline CDR1 is SGHVS and CDR2 is FQNEAQ. The CDR3 is made up of 16 amino acids. CDR3 nucleotides: TGTGCCAGCAGCTTAGCTTCGGGACAGATAAATGAAAAACTGTTTTTT. This codes for CASSLASGQINEKLFF. The variable domain in full, with the rest retrieved from reference TRBV7-8 and TRBJ1-4, is GAGVSQSPRYKVAKRGQDVALRCDPISGHVSLFWYQQALGQGPEFLTYFQNEAQLDKSGLPSDRFFAERPEGSVSTLKIQRTQQEDSAVYLCASSLASGQINEKLFFGSGTQLSVL.

The chain recombines TRBV7-3 with TRBJ2-4; D is undetermined. The CDR3 spans 16 residues. CDR1 and CDR2 from the germline V gene are SGHTA and FQGTGA. V lost 1 base and J 9 bases, leaving 19 bases between the germline ends. The CDR3 DNA is TGTGCCAGCAGCTTAAGCCCCCTTCCTTCAGGATCCATTCAGTACTTC. This sequence encodes CASSLSPLPSGSIQYF.

This clone came up a few times. The CDR3 spells CASSLGPSTDTQYF. Here the CDR3 DNA reads TGTGCCAGCAGCTTGGGACCTAGCACAGATACGCAGTATTTT. The chain has TRBV7-8 and TRBJ2-3; TRBD1 or TRBD2 may be the D gene (5 bases each). The CDR3 covers 14 residues. V lost 3 bases and J lost 0, with 7 bases in between. CDR1 and CDR2 from the germline V gene are SGHVS and FQNEAQ. Full variable domain (outside the CDR3, taken from reference TRBV7-8 and TRBJ2-3): GAGVSQSPRYKVAKRGQDVALRCDPISGHVSLFWYQQALGQGPEFLTYFQNEAQLDKSGLPSDRFFAERPEGSVSTLKIQRTQQEDSAVYLCASSLGPSTDTQYFGPGTRLTVL.

The chain is built from TRBV27 and TRBJ1-5; D not certain. V was cut by 5 bases and J by 2 bases, with 7 bases left in between. The CDR3 extends over 13 amino acids. Per the germline V gene, CDR1 is MNHEY and CDR2 is SMNVEV (reference sequence). DNA of the CDR3: TGTGCCAGCAGTCTTGCCCGCAATCAGCCCCAGCATTTT. It translates to CASSLARNQPQHF.

The rearrangement uses TRBV27 and TRBJ2-1; weak D call: TRBD2 (5 bases). Germline V gene data show CDR1 as MNHEY and CDR2 as SMNVEV (reference sequence). The CDR3 loop spans 19 amino acids. The ends were cut back, 7 bases at V and 4 bases at J, with 29 bases in the middle. The CDR3 spells CASTPLGPSPDTNYNEQFF. The CDR3, as DNA: TGTGCCAGCACCCCATTGGGCCCTAGCCCTGATACTAATTACAATGAGCAGTTCTTC.

For the CDR3, the DNA is TGTGCCAGCAGCGTAGACGGGGAGGTATTCAGCTCTGGGGCCAACGTCCTGACTTTC. The encoded protein is CASSVDGEVFSSGANVLTF. The chain joins TRBV9 to TRBJ2-6, with D possibly being TRBD2 (6 bases). The germline V gene encodes CDR1 SGDLS and CDR2 YYNGEE. Trimming cost V 0 bases and J 0 bases, with 16 bases left between them. The CDR3 contains 19 residues.

The chain recombines TRBV3-1 (or the pseudogene TRBV3-2) with TRBJ1-3; D is ambiguous. Between the trimmed V and J ends, which lost 2 bases and 5 bases, there was a span of 10 bases. The CDR3 has 14 residues. Germline lookup yields CDR1 LGHDT and CDR2 YNNKEL (reference sequence). The CDR3 reads CASSQPVGRNTIYF. The CDR3 DNA sequence: TGTGCCAGCAGCCAACCCGTGGGTAGAAACACCATATATTTT.

The rearrangement uses TRBV9 and TRBJ2-5; D remains ambiguous. This CDR3 has 14 residues. The germline gives CDR1 SGDLS, CDR2 YYNGEE. V lost 4 bases and J 5 bases, leaving 15 bases between the germline ends. This chain's CDR3 is CASSPYLGEETQYF. DNA for the CDR3: TGTGCCAGCAGCCCCTACTTGGGTGAGGAGACCCAGTACTTC.

V and J are TRBV7-2 and TRBJ1-5; 8 positions match TRBD1. The germline gives CDR1 SGHTA, CDR2 FQGNSA. The CDR3 loop spans 14 amino acids. After removal of 5 bases from V and 7 bases from J, the junction contained 7 bases not matched to a gene. The CDR3 DNA reads TGTGCCAGCAGCCAAAACAGGGGGAACCAGCCCCAGCATTTT. Its translation: CASSQNRGNQPQHF.

CDR3: CASKGQVGEQYF. The CDR3, as DNA: TGTGCCAGCAAGGGACAGGTGGGCGAGCAGTACTTC. The chain carries TRBV19 and TRBJ2-7; TRBD1 agrees at 8 bases. Germline CDR1 and CDR2: LNHDA and SQIVND (reference sequence). The CDR3 loop spans 12 amino acids. The ends lost 9 bases at V and 6 bases at J; junction bases unmatched: 7.

The J gene is TRBJ2-1, the V gene TRBV19; 7 nucleotides align to TRBD2. The CDR3 consists of 14 residues. The J segment lost 8 bases and the V segment lost 7 bases, leaving 11 bases of the junction unmatched. CDR1 and CDR2 from the germline V gene are LNHDA and SQIVND (reference sequence). The CDR3 bases are TGTGCCAGTAATGTGGGAGGGAAGTCGGATGAGCAGTTCTTC. Amino acids: CASNVGGKSDEQFF.